Below are 30 T cell receptor beta chains sequenced from a single sample in a study of T cells after yellow fever vaccination. In TCRdb, the 5' RACE reads were re-called with MiXCR into one record per CDR3 protein. There are roughly 120,000 distinct CDR3 sequences in the sample; 7.5% to 9.5% occur only once, and roughly 23% lies in the top ten. This specimen was CD8+ T cells sorted from PBMCs, taken 45 days after the yellow fever booster vaccination. The receptors here all came from a man aged 25 to 45 who received the YFV17D yellow fever vaccine.

This clonotype was detected only a few times. The V call is TRBV19, the J call TRBJ2-2; D unclear. Germline V gene lookup returns CDR1 LNHDA and CDR2 SQIVND (reference sequence). The CDR3 contains 16 residues. Between the trimmed V and J ends, which lost 5 bases and 1 base, there was a span of 14 bases. DNA for the CDR3: TGTGCCAGTAGTCCCCACGGTCGGTGGAACACCGGGGAGCTGTTTTTT. Protein: CASSPHGRWNTGELFF. The variable domain in full, with the rest retrieved from reference TRBV19 and TRBJ2-2, is DGGITQSPKYLFRKEGQNVTLSCEQNLNHDAMYWYRQDPGQGLRLIYYSQIVNDFQKGDIAEGYSVSREKKESFPLTVTSAQKNPTAFYLCASSPHGRWNTGELFFGEGSRLTVL.

This clonotype was seen at least ten times. The chain uses TRBV27 and TRBJ2-3, with D perhaps TRBD2 (6 bases). V was trimmed by 4 bases and J by 2 bases, leaving 16 bases between them. In germline, CDR1 is MNHEY, CDR2 SMNVEV (reference sequence). This CDR3 comprises 16 residues. CDR3 sequence: CASSYVGGQLTDTQYF. The CDR3, as DNA: TGTGCCAGCAGTTACGTTGGAGGGCAGCTCACAGATACGCAGTATTTT.

This clonotype was seen repeatedly, ten times or more. The chain combines TRBV20-1 with TRBJ2-7, with 10 bases aligning to TRBD2. In germline, CDR1 is DFQATT, CDR2 SNEGSKA (reference sequence). CDR3 length equals 13 residues. Losses at the gene ends were 5 bases for V and 6 bases for J; bases not matched to a gene: 7. CDR3 protein: CSAGPGLATEQYF. The CDR3 DNA sequence: TGCAGTGCTGGCCCGGGACTAGCGACCGAGCAGTACTTC.

For this clonotype: Given a much more abundant clone one base away, this may be a read error. The V and J genes are TRBV9 and TRBJ2-2; TRBD1 matches at 9 bases. In germline, CDR1 is SGDLS, CDR2 YYNGEE. This CDR3 is 16 amino acids long. Here the CDR3 reads CAGSYNRGRNTGELFF. DNA for the CDR3: TGTGCCGGCAGCTACAACAGGGGGCGCAACACCGGGGAGCTGTTTTTT.

The genes are TRBV25-1 and TRBJ2-6; possible D gene TRBD2, 6 bases. Germline V gene sequence: CDR1 MGHDK, CDR2 SYGVNS. The CDR3 has 15 amino acids. With 5 bases removed from V and 2 bases from J, the gap between germline ends came to 10 bases. CDR3 loop: CASSFWEAGANVLTF. Written as DNA, the CDR3 is TGTGCCAGCAGTTTTTGGGAGGCTGGGGCCAACGTCCTGACTTTC.

This clonotype was seen ten or more times. This chain connects TRBV12-3 or TRBV12-4 to TRBJ2-7; D is possibly TRBD1 (6 bases). CDR3 size: 15 residues. V lost 0 bases, J lost 6 bases, and 15 bases lay in between. The CDR3 is CASSLARRGVREQYF. The CDR3 DNA reads TGTGCCAGCAGTTTAGCCCGCAGGGGTGTCCGCGAGCAGTACTTC.

This clonotype was picked up many times. V is TRBV6-5 and J is TRBJ2-1; 9 bases are shared with TRBD2. The CDR3 runs to 18 residues. Trimming at V came to 3 bases and at J to 10 bases, leaving 19 bases not matched to a gene. CDR1 is MNHEY and CDR2 is SVGAGI in the germline V gene. CDR3 loop: CASSYSGLAGTKVREQFF. The CDR3 DNA reads as TGTGCCAGCAGTTATTCGGGCCTAGCGGGGACCAAGGTCAGGGAGCAGTTCTTC.

This clonotype was recorded a few times. The V and J genes are TRBV30 and TRBJ2-1; D uncertain. From germline, CDR1 is GTSNPN and CDR2 SVGIG (reference sequence). Trimming left V 1 base short and J 9 bases short, with 4 bases between. This CDR3 is built from 10 residues. In DNA, the CDR3 is TGTGCCTGGAGTGGTCTTGAGCAGTTCTTC. Protein: CAWSGLEQFF.

This clonotype was detected ten times or more. The gene calls are TRBV7-8 and TRBJ2-1; 8 nucleotides agree with TRBD2. Trimming cost V 4 bases and J 14 bases; bases outside gene matches: 19. The germline V gene encodes CDR1 SGHVS and CDR2 FQNEAQ. The CDR3 loop spans 16 amino acids. The CDR3 spells CASSSSRTGGPGYEFF. Here the CDR3 DNA reads TGTGCCAGCAGCTCATCTCGCACGGGAGGGCCGGGTTATGAGTTCTTC.

This clonotype was observed at least ten times. V usage is TRBV7-8 and J usage is TRBJ2-5; D remains unclear. This CDR3 region has 15 residues. Trimming removed 2 bases at V and 0 bases at J, with 10 bases between. The V gene's germline CDR1 is SGHVS and CDR2 FQNEAQ. CDR3 coding DNA: TGTGCCAGCAGCTTATTTAGAGACTACCAAGAGACCCAGTACTTC. Its protein product is CASSLFRDYQETQYF.

This clonotype appeared a few times. This chain joins TRBV15 and TRBJ2-3; possible D gene TRBD1, 6 bases. Germline loops: CDR1 LNHNV, CDR2 YYDKDF (reference sequence). Trimming pared 5 bases from V and 8 bases from J, leaving 14 bases between. CDR3 length: 13 residues. The CDR3 DNA is TGTGCCACCAGCGATGGGGGCCTTTCTACGCAGTATTTT. Translating it yields CATSDGGLSTQYF.

The chain has TRBV11-2 and TRBJ2-1; D possibly corresponds to TRBD2 (6 bases). The germline V gene encodes CDR1 SGHAT and CDR2 FQNNGV. Trimming cost V 5 bases and J 9 bases, with 17 bases left between them. This CDR3 is built from 14 residues. The CDR3 protein is CASSSGLGLGEQFF. For the CDR3, the DNA is TGTGCCAGCAGCAGCGGACTGGGACTGGGTGAGCAGTTCTTC.

This clonotype was counted at least ten times. The chain uses TRBV6-5 and TRBJ2-5; D gene ambiguous. CDR3 length equals 12 residues. V dropped 0 bases and J dropped 5 bases, with 4 bases sitting between them. The germline V gene has CDR1 MNHEY and CDR2 SVGAGI. CDR3 bases: TGTGCCAGCAGTTACTCTGCGGAGACCCAGTACTTC. It encodes CASSYSAETQYF.

Many counts were recorded for this clonotype. The rearrangement links TRBV28 to TRBJ2-3; D gene uncertain. Germline V gene lookup returns CDR1 MDHEN and CDR2 SYDVKM. Trimming took 6 bases from V and 2 from J, leaving 12 bases between them. The CDR3 has 14 residues. CDR3 residues: CASSPVQFTDTQYF. In DNA, the CDR3 is TGTGCCAGCAGCCCGGTACAGTTCACAGATACGCAGTATTTT. Full variable domain (outside the CDR3, taken from reference TRBV28 and TRBJ2-3): DVKVTQSSRYLVKRTGEKVFLECVQDMDHENMFWYRQDPGLGLRLIYFSYDVKMKEKGDIPEGYSVSREKKERFSLILESASTNQTSMYLCASSPVQFTDTQYFGPGTRLTVL.

The rearrangement links TRBV6-5 to TRBJ2-1; the D gene is possibly TRBD1 (5 bases). Between the trimmed V and J ends, which lost 5 bases and 8 bases, there was a span of 16 bases. The CDR3 spans 14 residues. Germline loops: CDR1 MNHEY, CDR2 SVGAGI. This CDR3 is CASSPLQGWDEQFF. The CDR3 DNA reads as TGTGCCAGCAGTCCCCTCCAGGGTTGGGATGAGCAGTTCTTC.

The chain uses TRBV6-2 or TRBV6-3 and TRBJ2-7; the D is unclear. Trimming removed 3 bases at V and 4 bases at J, with 4 bases between. Germline lookup yields CDR1 MNHEY and CDR2 SVGEGT. This CDR3 is built from 11 residues. The CDR3 nucleotides read TGTGCCAGCAGTTATTATTACGAGCAGTACTTC. Translated, it gives CASSYYYEQYF.

This clonotype was seen ten or more times. The chain has TRBV12-3 or TRBV12-4 and TRBJ2-3; D unclear. V was pared by 5 bases and J by 6 bases, with 15 bases between. The CDR3 has 14 amino acids. The CDR3 sequence is CASSPPGSGDTQYF. The CDR3 DNA is TGTGCCAGCAGTCCCCCCGGTTCCGGGGATACGCAGTATTTT.

This clonotype was picked up a small number of times. This chain connects TRBV27 to TRBJ2-7; perhaps TRBD1 as D (6 bases). The germline V and J ends were trimmed by 3 bases and 5 bases, with 20 bases remaining between them. The CDR3 sequence is 16 residues long. Germline CDR1 MNHEY, CDR2 SMNVEV (reference sequence). CDR3 protein: CASSFRRATGPHEQYF. CDR3 DNA sequence: TGTGCCAGCAGTTTCCGCCGGGCTACAGGGCCCCACGAGCAGTACTTC.

This clonotype has at least ten counts. The V and J genes are TRBV9 and TRBJ1-5, with D possibly being TRBD1 (5 bases). The germline CDR1 and CDR2 sequences are SGDLS and YYNGEE. CDR3 length equals 15 residues. The germline V and J ends were trimmed by 4 bases and 0 bases, with 11 bases remaining between them. The CDR3 DNA reads TGTGCCAGCAGCCCGGGTGGGGCTAGCAATCAGCCCCAGCATTTT. Amino acids: CASSPGGASNQPQHF.

This clonotype was detected once. A much larger clonotype is one base distant, so this may be a read error. The CDR3 DNA is TGCGCCAGCAGCCTCGGGGCTCCCTCCTACGAGCAGTACTTC. Translating it yields CASSLGAPSYEQYF. The rearrangement links TRBV5-1 to TRBJ2-7; the D gene could be TRBD1 or TRBD2 (5 bases each). Trimming cost V 4 bases and J 0 bases, with 11 bases left between them. Germline V lookup: CDR1 SGHRS, CDR2 YFSETQ. The CDR3 has 14 amino acids. Complete variable domain (other parts from reference TRBV5-1 and TRBJ2-7): KAGVTQTPRYLIKTRGQQVTLSCSPISGHRSVSWYQQTPGQGLQFLFEYFSETQRNKGNFPGRFSGRQFSNSRSEMNVSTLELGDSALYLCASSLGAPSYEQYFGPGTRLTVT.

This clonotype was seen ten or more times. This chain joins TRBV4-2 and TRBJ1-6, with D uncertain. The CDR3 totals 17 residues. In germline, CDR1 is LGHNA, CDR2 YNFKEQ. V gave up 0 bases and J gave up 7 bases, with 16 bases separating them. CDR3: CASSQEAQIGMNSPLHF. DNA of the CDR3: TGTGCCAGCAGCCAAGAGGCACAGATCGGAATGAATTCACCCCTCCACTTT.

The V gene is TRBV18, the J gene TRBJ2-7; 9 nucleotides match TRBD2. V lost 0 bases, J lost 2 bases, and 5 bases stayed unmatched. Germline-derived CDR1 and CDR2 are KGHSH and LQKENI. This CDR3 region has 16 residues. CDR3 sequence: CASSPPGLAEAYEQYF. The CDR3 DNA sequence: TGTGCCAGCTCACCACCGGGACTAGCCGAGGCCTACGAGCAGTACTTC.

There are a few counts of this clonotype. The chain couples TRBV5-1 to TRBJ2-7; D remains ambiguous. V was pared by 0 bases and J by 2 bases, with 18 bases between. CDR3 length equals 17 residues. The germline gives CDR1 SGHRS, CDR2 YFSETQ. This CDR3 is CASSLEVSGRSPYEQYF. The CDR3 DNA reads as TGCGCCAGCAGCTTGGAAGTTTCGGGCAGGAGCCCCTACGAGCAGTACTTC.

This clonotype was counted many times. This chain connects TRBV11-2 to TRBJ2-1; tentatively, D is TRBD1 (5 bases). This CDR3 has 15 residues. Germline CDR1 is SGHAT and CDR2 is FQNNGV. Trimming pared 3 bases from V and 5 bases from J, leaving 14 bases between. CDR3 sequence (DNA): TGTGCCAGCAGCTTTATGTGGGGCAGGGACAATGAGCAGTTCTTC. Protein sequence: CASSFMWGRDNEQFF.

The V gene is TRBV6-2 or TRBV6-3, the J gene TRBJ2-3, with 15 bases that match TRBD2. The germline V gene has CDR1 MNHEY and CDR2 SVGEGT. The CDR3 is 20 residues long. Trimming took 1 base from V and 2 from J; bases not matched to a gene: 10. The CDR3 nucleotides are TGTGCCAGCAGTTACTACGGACTAGCGGGAGGGCCCCACACCACAGATACGCAGTATTTT. Protein sequence: CASSYYGLAGGPHTTDTQYF.

This clonotype has a count of ten or more. The chain links TRBV7-9 to TRBJ2-2; D remains ambiguous. This CDR3 comprises 15 residues. The ends were cut back, 3 bases at V and 3 bases at J, with 11 bases in the middle. CDR1 and CDR2 from the germline V gene are SEHNR and FQNEAQ (reference sequence). CDR3: CASSFATSHTGELFF. The CDR3 DNA reads as TGTGCCAGCAGCTTCGCAACATCCCACACCGGGGAGCTGTTTTTT. Looking up the rest from reference TRBV7-9 and TRBJ2-2 gives the full variable domain: DTGVSQNPRHKITKRGQNVTFRCDPISEHNRLYWYRQTLGQGPEFLTYFQNEAQLEKSRLLSDRFSAERPKGSFSTLEIQRTEQGDSAMYLCASSFATSHTGELFFGEGSRLTVL.

This clonotype was recorded many times. This chain uses TRBV28 with TRBJ2-1, with TRBD2 matching 11 bases. Germline V lookup: CDR1 MDHEN, CDR2 SYDVKM. The V gene end was trimmed by 3 bases and the J gene end by 1 base; junction bases not matched to a gene: 11. The CDR3 is 19 amino acids. The CDR3 reads CASSFRTGTSGLSYNEQFF. In nucleotides, the CDR3 is TGTGCCAGCAGTTTCCGGACAGGGACTAGCGGACTATCCTACAATGAGCAGTTCTTC.

In this sample, this clonotype turned up many times. This chain connects TRBV15 to TRBJ2-1; a weak D match, TRBD2 (6 bases). Germline CDR1 and CDR2: LNHNV and YYDKDF (reference sequence). This CDR3 has 14 residues. Trimming took 5 bases from V and 8 from J, leaving 16 bases between them. The DNA for the CDR3 is TGTGCCACCAGCCTCACCCCGGGGGTCGATGAGCAGTTCTTC. It is translated as CATSLTPGVDEQFF.

V is TRBV29-1 and J is TRBJ2-7, with TRBD2 identical over 9 bases. Trimming took 4 bases from V and 7 from J; bases not matched to a gene: 8. Germline V gene sequence: CDR1 SQVTM, CDR2 ANQGSEA. This CDR3 has 13 amino acids. The CDR3 sequence is CSVGTSEFFEQYF. For the CDR3, the DNA is TGCAGCGTTGGGACTAGCGAGTTTTTTGAGCAGTACTTC.

V gene TRBV28 combines with J gene TRBJ2-3, with D tentatively TRBD1 or TRBD2 (5 bases each). The CDR3 totals 15 residues. V was cut by 6 bases and J by 2 bases, with 15 bases left in between. Looked up from germline, CDR1 is MDHEN and CDR2 is SYDVKM. This CDR3 reads CASSWGSVYTDTQYF. For the CDR3, the DNA is TGTGCCAGCAGCTGGGGGAGTGTCTACACAGATACGCAGTATTTT.